This T cell receptor beta chain emerged from a study of OX40 agonist ivuxolimab in advanced cancers. Study observations and caveats: CD4+ and CD8+ T cells in blood underwent clonal expansion by week 6 at 0.1 to 3.0 mg/kg.

Of note for this clone: Its antigen is unidentified.

TCRdb keeps only in-frame clones here, not all; method: immunoSEQ multiplex PCR. The sample has fewer than 85,000 clones; around 87% are singletons. V lost 7 bases, J lost 0 bases, and 9 bases lay in between. CDR3 length equals 12 residues. Germline V gene sequence: CDR1 SQVTM, CDR2 ANQGSEA. Autoimmune disease history or systemic immunosuppression was exclusionary. This TCR came from an adult with an advanced solid tumor such as melanoma, head and neck, liver or kidney cancer. Sequencing used CD4+ or CD8+ T cells sorted from blood, obtained in a trial of the OX40 agonist ivuxolimab. V gene TRBV29-1 combines with J gene TRBJ1-1, with unresolved D. DNA for the CDR3: TGCAGCGGTGGACTGATGAACACTGAAGCTTTCTTT. It encodes CSGGLMNTEAFF.